This paragraph reports one T cell receptor (beta chain). CDR1 MDHEN and CDR2 SYDVKM come from the germline V gene. The CDR3 runs to 19 residues. The V gene lost 3 bases and the J gene lost 1 base, with 24 bases spanning the gap. These data belong to a study of PD-L1 blockade in urothelial cancer. For the study at large: Reported median T cell count for blood samples was around 150,000.

Data came from immunoSEQ multiplex PCR; TCRdb stores just in-frame clones and leaves some out. Of 53,000 or so clones in the sample, about 88% were seen once. The time point denotes: peripheral blood 6 weeks after treatment start. Sequences were derived from PBMCs, sampled around atezolizumab (anti-PD-L1) treatment. The sequence was obtained from a man aged 60 to 69 with urothelial cancer. The rearrangement joins TRBV28 to TRBJ1-1; a weak D match, TRBD1 (5 bases). The CDR3 protein is CASSLTGGGTRHRNTEAFF. CDR3 DNA: TGTGCCAGCAGTTTGACCGGGGGGGGGACCCGACACCGGAACACTGAAGCTTTCTTT.